Following are 30 T cell receptor beta chains from one sample sequenced in a study of T cell responses to AZD1222 COVID-19 vaccine. Using immunoSEQ multiplex PCR, the repertoire was profiled, and TCRdb retains in-frame clones only, with some absent. The table shows about 130,000 clones, with 80% to 95% occurring only once. This specimen was peripheral blood, taken on day 0 of AZD1222 vaccination. The receptors stem from an adult in good health.

This chain links TRBV19 with TRBJ2-7; D possibly corresponds to TRBD2 (5 bases). With 1 base removed from V and 5 bases from J, the gap between germline ends came to 15 bases. The germline V gene has CDR1 LNHDA and CDR2 SQIVND (reference sequence). CDR3 length: 15 amino acids. CDR3 in DNA: TGTGCCAGTAGTATAGGAGGGATCCCGGCAAACGAGCAGTACTTC. Translating gives CASSIGGIPANEQYF.

V and J are TRBV19 and TRBJ2-1, with 12 bases lining up with TRBD2. The CDR3 is made up of 16 amino acids. With 5 bases clipped from V and 9 bases from J, the junction kept 11 bases outside the gene matches. Germline V gene data show CDR1 as LNHDA and CDR2 as SQIVND (reference sequence). The CDR3 sequence: CASSELAGGPWGEQFF. CDR3 nucleotides: TGTGCCAGTAGTGAACTAGCGGGAGGACCCTGGGGTGAGCAGTTCTTC. Complete variable domain (other parts from reference TRBV19 and TRBJ2-1): DGGITQSPKYLFRKEGQNVTLSCEQNLNHDAMYWYRQDPGQGLRLIYYSQIVNDFQKGDIAEGYSVSREKKESFPLTVTSAQKNPTAFYLCASSELAGGPWGEQFFGPGTRLTVL.

The chain recombines TRBV4-1 with TRBJ1-3, with D uncertain. Germline V gene lookup returns CDR1 MGHRA and CDR2 YSYEKL. This CDR3 has 16 amino acids. Trimming took 0 bases from V and 8 from J, leaving 17 bases between them. The CDR3 nucleotides are TGCGCCAGCAGCCAAGATCGCATTCTGATGTACGACACCATATATTTT. Its protein product is CASSQDRILMYDTIYF.

This clone appeared a few times. The chain links TRBV9 to TRBJ2-1, with a weak D call TRBD2 (6 bases). The ends were cut back, 0 bases at V and 6 bases at J, with 16 bases in the middle. This CDR3 spans 16 amino acids. CDR1 and CDR2 from the germline V gene are SGDLS and YYNGEE. The CDR3 nucleotides are TGTGCCAGCAGCGTAGACGCGGGACCAACCTCCAATGAGCAGTTCTTC. This codes for CASSVDAGPTSNEQFF.

V is TRBV6-5 and J is TRBJ1-2; D is unresolved. CDR1 is MNHEY, CDR2 SVGAGI, per germline. With 2 bases removed from V and 6 bases from J, the gap between germline ends came to 7 bases. The CDR3 loop spans 12 amino acids. CDR3 in amino acids: CASSYVGDGYTF. Here the CDR3 DNA reads TGTGCCAGCAGTTACGTCGGGGATGGCTACACCTTC.

V gene TRBV19 combines with J gene TRBJ2-3; D is ambiguous. Germline assignment: CDR1 LNHDA and CDR2 SQIVND (reference sequence). CDR3 length equals 13 residues. The ends were cut back, 2 bases at V and 1 base at J, with 4 bases in the middle. The CDR3 region is CASSIQGTDTQYF. CDR3 sequence (DNA): TGTGCCAGTAGTATACAGGGCACAGATACGCAGTATTTT.

V and J are TRBV14 and TRBJ2-1; 7 nucleotides match TRBD2. V shed 3 bases, J shed 0 bases, and the junction held 8 bases outside the gene matches. CDR3 length: 17 amino acids. CDR1 and CDR2 from the germline V gene are SGHDN and FVKESK. The CDR3 nucleotides are TGTGCCAGCAGCCAGGTAGCGGGCCTAACCTCCTACAATGAGCAGTTCTTC. As protein: CASSQVAGLTSYNEQFF.

The J gene is TRBJ2-1, the V gene TRBV5-6; 11 bases agree with TRBD2. CDR3 length: 17 amino acids. CDR1 is SGHDT, CDR2 YYEEEE, per germline. V was clipped by 4 bases and J by 3 bases; unmatched bases: 9. CDR3 sequence (DNA): TGTGCCAGCAGCGTTCTAGCGGGAGGAGGAGGCTACAATGAGCAGTTCTTC. This translates into CASSVLAGGGGYNEQFF.

V usage is TRBV5-4 and J usage is TRBJ2-1, with D perhaps given as TRBD1 or TRBD2 (5 bases each). The length of the CDR3 is 11 residues. Between the trimmed V and J ends, which lost 4 bases and 12 bases, there was a span of 11 bases. The V gene's germline CDR1 is SGHNT and CDR2 YYREEE (reference sequence). CDR3 bases: TGTGCCAGCAGCCAGGGAGTCGGGCAGTTCTTC. Its protein product is CASSQGVGQFF.

This clone was counted between two and nine times. The genes are TRBV28 and TRBJ1-6; D remains ambiguous. The CDR3 is made up of 12 amino acids. Between the trimmed V and J ends, which lost 7 bases and 13 bases, there was a span of 14 bases. Germline V CDR1 and CDR2: MDHEN, SYDVKM. The CDR3 DNA reads as TGTGCCAGCACCCCCCCCCGGGGTCCCCTCCACTTT. Translating gives CASTPPRGPLHF.

V is TRBV4-3 and J is TRBJ1-3; D call uncertain. Germline-derived CDR1 and CDR2 are LGHNA and YSLEER. Trimming pared 3 bases from V and 0 bases from J, leaving 12 bases between. This CDR3 has 16 amino acids. The CDR3 here is CASSQEVTASGNTIYF. The CDR3 nucleotides are TGCGCCAGCAGCCAGGAAGTGACCGCCTCTGGAAACACCATATATTTT.

The chain employs TRBV18 and TRBJ1-2; 10 nucleotides line up with TRBD1. The CDR3 covers 15 residues. The V gene's germline CDR1 is KGHSH and CDR2 LQKENI. V was pared by 5 bases and J by 6 bases, with 9 bases of the junction left unmatched. The CDR3 region is CASSTKTGGSDGYTF. In DNA, the CDR3 is TGTGCCAGCTCAACCAAGACAGGGGGCAGTGATGGCTACACCTTC.

The genes are TRBV7-9 and TRBJ2-1; no definite D call. The length of the CDR3 is 16 residues. Trimming shortened V by 2 bases and J by 0 bases, and 11 bases separated the two germline ends. Germline CDR1 is SEHNR and CDR2 is FQNEAQ (reference sequence). CDR3 loop: CASSLTAASSYNEQFF. The CDR3 DNA is TGTGCCAGCAGCTTAACGGCGGCAAGCTCCTACAATGAGCAGTTCTTC.

The chain links TRBV27 to TRBJ1-1; TRBD1 agrees at 8 bases. CDR3 length equals 14 residues. Germline lookup yields CDR1 MNHEY and CDR2 SMNVEV (reference sequence). V dropped 5 bases and J dropped 4; count of bases not matched to a gene: 6. CDR3 sequence: CASSPGGLTTEAFF. DNA for the CDR3: TGTGCCAGCAGTCCAGGGGGCTTAACCACTGAAGCTTTCTTT.

The chain couples TRBV7-2 to TRBJ2-2; TRBD2 is a possible D gene (5 bases). The germline CDR1 and CDR2 sequences are SGHTA and FQGNSA. V lost 5 bases and J lost 0, with 16 bases in between. This CDR3 contains 17 residues. This chain's CDR3 is CASSPASGSTNTGELFF. CDR3 DNA sequence: TGTGCCAGCAGCCCCGCTTCGGGATCTACGAACACCGGGGAGCTGTTTTTT.

The rearrangement links TRBV7-9 to TRBJ2-7; TRBD1 or TRBD2 may be the D gene (5 bases each). The CDR3 has 13 amino acids. Germline-derived CDR1 and CDR2 are SEHNR and FQNEAQ (reference sequence). V lost 2 bases and J 4 bases, leaving 9 bases between the germline ends. The CDR3 loop reads CASSLPGPYEQYF. The CDR3, as DNA: TGTGCCAGCAGCTTACCGGGACCTTACGAGCAGTACTTC.

The chain couples TRBV10-2 to TRBJ1-5; D unclear. The V end was cut by 2 bases, the J end by 10 bases, with 15 bases between. The CDR3 is 14 residues long. Germline values: CDR1 WSHSY, CDR2 SAAADI. For the CDR3, the DNA is TGCGCCAGCAGTGAGAGTGTTGGCCGAGGACCCCAGCATTTT. Encoded protein: CASSESVGRGPQHF.

V usage is TRBV9 and J usage is TRBJ2-3; D could derive from TRBD1 or TRBD2 (6 bases each). The V end was cut by 3 bases, the J end by 2 bases, with 10 bases between. The CDR3 has 14 amino acids. Per germline, CDR1 SGDLS and CDR2 YYNGEE. The CDR3 loop reads CASSARGVTDTQYF. The CDR3 nucleotides are TGTGCCAGCAGCGCGAGGGGGGTCACAGATACGCAGTATTTT.

The chain has TRBV2 and TRBJ1-1, with a possible D match to TRBD1 (5 bases). From germline, CDR1 is SNHLY and CDR2 FYNNEI. The V and J ends lost 6 bases and 7 bases respectively, with 12 bases between them. CDR3 size: 12 residues. The CDR3 sequence: CASRRDGGEAFF. CDR3 coding DNA: TGTGCCAGCAGGAGGGATGGGGGTGAAGCTTTCTTT.

The V call is TRBV7-8, the J call TRBJ2-1, with TRBD2 matching over 11 bases. Germline assignment: CDR1 SGHVS and CDR2 FQNEAQ. The CDR3 has 12 amino acids. The junction had 7 bases not matched to a gene; V was cut back by 5 bases and J by 16 bases. The CDR3 spells CASSPLAGGGFF. The CDR3 DNA reads TGTGCCAGCAGCCCTCTAGCGGGAGGTGGATTCTTC.

This rearrangement joins TRBV6-1 to TRBJ1-2, with a weak D call TRBD1 (5 bases). The CDR3 has 16 amino acids. Germline V gene sequence: CDR1 MNHNS, CDR2 SASEGT. Trimming left V 3 bases short and J 5 bases short, with 19 bases between. The CDR3 loop reads CASSDVPGRDLYGYTF. The CDR3 bases are TGTGCCAGCAGTGACGTCCCAGGGAGAGACCTATATGGCTACACCTTC.

The V and J genes are TRBV7-2 and TRBJ1-5, with D perhaps matching TRBD1 (5 bases). Trimming stripped 5 bases from V and 5 bases from J, with 13 bases between. Germline V gene sequence: CDR1 SGHTA, CDR2 FQGNSA. There are 14 residues in the CDR3. The CDR3 region has the DNA TGTGCCAGCAGCCGGTCGGAAGGGGATCAGCCCCAGCATTTT. It specifies CASSRSEGDQPQHF. The whole variable domain, remainder taken from reference TRBV7-2 and TRBJ1-5, is GAGVSQSPSNKVTEKGKDVELRCDPISGHTALYWYRQSLGQGLEFLIYFQGNSAPDKSGLPSDRFSAERTGGSVSTLTIQRTQQEDSAVYLCASSRSEGDQPQHFGDGTRLSIL.

This clone came up once. For the CDR3, the DNA is TGTGCCAGCAGCTTAGGGGGTGACGTTCAGCCCCAGCATTTT. Amino acid sequence: CASSLGGDVQPQHF. The gene calls are TRBV7-2 and TRBJ1-5; no firm D call. The CDR3 loop spans 14 amino acids. In germline, CDR1 is SGHTA, CDR2 FQGNSA. V was cut by 1 base and J by 6 bases, with 10 bases left in between.

Details on this clone: The germline gene is not matched at one end of the junction; a read error may be the cause. The gene calls are TRBV5-4 and TRBJ2-1; 8 bases are a match to TRBD2. The germline gives CDR1 SGHNT, CDR2 YYREEE (reference sequence). The CDR3 consists of 16 residues. CDR3 residues: CTSSLGASGRDNEQFF. The CDR3 DNA reads as TGTACCAGCAGCTTGGGGGCTAGCGGGCGAGATAATGAGCAGTTCTTC. Using reference TRBV5-4 and TRBJ2-1 for the parts outside the CDR3, the full variable domain is ETGVTQSPTHLIKTRGQQVTLRCSSQSGHNTVSWYQQALGQGPQFIFQYYREEENGRGNFPPRFSGLQFPNYSSELNVNALELDDSALYLCTSSLGASGRDNEQFFGPGTRLTVL.

J is TRBJ2-5 and V is TRBV18; 12 positions agree with TRBD2. CDR3 length: 17 residues. The germline gives CDR1 KGHSH, CDR2 LQKENI. The trim removed 3 bases at V and 4 bases at J, leaving 9 bases unmatched. The CDR3: CASSPRLAGEAGETQYF. The CDR3 DNA follows: TGTGCCAGCTCACCGCGACTAGCGGGAGAAGCGGGAGAGACCCAGTACTTC.

CDR3 bases: TGTGCCAGTGAGACAGGGTATGGCTACACCTTC. Translation: CASETGYGYTF. V and J are TRBV19 and TRBJ1-2, with 7 positions matching TRBD1. The junction had 2 bases not matched to a gene; V was cut back by 8 bases and J by 5 bases. This CDR3 comprises 11 residues. Germline-derived CDR1 and CDR2 are LNHDA and SQIVND (reference sequence).

V usage is TRBV5-4 and J usage is TRBJ2-1; D is undetermined. This CDR3 has 13 amino acids. Germline CDR1 is SGHNT and CDR2 is YYREEE (reference sequence). V was cut by 7 bases and J by 11 bases, with 19 bases left in between. In DNA form, the CDR3 reads TGTGCCAGCGGTACGTTGCAATTCGGACAGCAGTTCTTC. It yields the protein CASGTLQFGQQFF.

This chain uses TRBV6-1 with TRBJ2-1, with TRBD2 matching over 9 bases. The length of the CDR3 is 13 residues. CDR1 is MNHNS and CDR2 is SASEGT in the germline V gene. J was trimmed by 14 bases and V by 6 bases; bases with no gene match: 11. The CDR3 nucleotides read TGTGCCAGCAGCCCCGGACTAGCGAGATTCAAGTTCTTC. This encodes CASSPGLARFKFF.

The chain couples TRBV11-2 to TRBJ2-7, with D possibly TRBD1 on 6 matching bases. Trimming shortened V by 0 bases and J by 2 bases, and 11 bases separated the two germline ends. This CDR3 spans 15 amino acids. CDR1 SGHAT and CDR2 FQNNGV come from the germline V gene. CDR3 amino acids: CASSLDVGATYEQYF. The DNA for the CDR3 is TGTGCCAGCAGCTTAGATGTGGGGGCGACCTACGAGCAGTACTTC.

The V and J genes are TRBV4-3 and TRBJ2-3; possible D gene TRBD2, 5 bases. Trimming removed 0 bases at V and 9 bases at J, with 16 bases between. The germline V gene encodes CDR1 LGHNA and CDR2 YSLEER. The CDR3 is 15 amino acids. The CDR3 here is CASSQDSGNWLTQYF. CDR3 nucleotides: TGCGCCAGCAGCCAAGATTCGGGGAATTGGCTAACGCAGTATTTT.